Shown below are 32 T cell receptor beta chains from a single sample sequenced in a study of patients and donors after allogeneic stem cell transplantation. A single record per CDR3 protein comes from TCRdb applying MiXCR to the RT-PCR reads. Here the sample spans about 76,000 distinct CDR3 sequences, approximately 26% being singletons. Sequencing was carried out using blood, either unsorted or a sorted T cell fraction (not recorded which). These receptors were taken from a human donor who was either an allogeneic HSCT recipient or a stem cell or donor lymphocyte infusion donor (not recorded which). It is not recorded whose cells these are; they may come from a transplant donor.

This clonotype was seen more than once but under ten times. The chain links TRBV15 to TRBJ1-1, with 7 bases matching TRBD1. This CDR3 is built from 13 residues. CDR1 and CDR2 from the germline V gene are LNHNV and YYDKDF (reference sequence). The ends lost 2 bases at V and 5 bases at J; junction bases unmatched: 2. The CDR3 sequence: CATSRNRGTEAFF. CDR3 bases: TGTGCCACCAGCAGAAACAGGGGAACTGAAGCTTTCTTT.

V gene TRBV5-1 combines with J gene TRBJ2-7; either TRBD1 or TRBD2 may supply D (5 bases each). The germline V gene has CDR1 SGHRS and CDR2 YFSETQ. The V end lost 1 base, the J end lost 6 bases, and 14 bases lay between the germline ends. This CDR3 spans 14 amino acids. CDR3: CASSLSHGTGEQYF. CDR3 DNA: TGCGCCAGCAGCTTGTCCCATGGGACCGGCGAGCAGTACTTC. Using reference TRBV5-1 and TRBJ2-7 for the parts outside the CDR3, the full variable domain is KAGVTQTPRYLIKTRGQQVTLSCSPISGHRSVSWYQQTPGQGLQFLFEYFSETQRNKGNFPGRFSGRQFSNSRSEMNVSTLELGDSALYLCASSLSHGTGEQYFGPGTRLTVT.

The chain carries TRBV7-9 and TRBJ2-1, with 8 nucleotides matching TRBD2. Germline V gene lookup returns CDR1 SEHNR and CDR2 FQNEAQ (reference sequence). The length of the CDR3 is 15 residues. Unmatched junction bases numbered 10, after V lost 9 bases and J lost 3 bases. DNA of the CDR3: TGTGCCAGATCCCAGATAACTAGCGGCTACAATGAGCAGTTCTTC. Amino acid sequence: CARSQITSGYNEQFF.

This clonotype was detected only a few times. This sequence joins TRBV5-1 and TRBJ2-4; 8 bases are a match to TRBD1. CDR1 is SGHRS, CDR2 YFSETQ, per germline. The trim removed 4 bases at V and 7 bases at J, leaving 7 bases unmatched. The CDR3 spans 14 residues. The CDR3: CASSNGQGVNIQYF. Written as DNA, the CDR3 is TGCGCCAGCAGCAACGGACAGGGTGTGAACATTCAGTACTTC.

This chain uses TRBV14 with TRBJ2-1; 10 bases are shared with TRBD2. CDR1 is SGHDN, CDR2 FVKESK, per germline. The V gene end was trimmed by 3 bases and the J gene end by 9 bases; junction bases not matched to a gene: 8. This CDR3 is 15 amino acids long. CDR3 sequence (DNA): TGTGCCAGCAGCCATTGGGCTAGCGGGAGTGGTGAGCAGTTCTTC. Its protein product is CASSHWASGSGEQFF.

This clonotype has more than one count but fewer than ten. The chain joins TRBV6-6 to TRBJ2-7; 7 nucleotides match TRBD1. In germline, CDR1 is MNHNY, CDR2 SVGAGI (reference sequence). V shed 2 bases and J 7 bases; nucleotides not matched to a gene: 8. The CDR3 has 14 amino acids. CDR3 sequence: CASSYTGQEKEQYF. The CDR3 DNA is TGTGCCAGCAGTTACACTGGACAGGAAAAGGAGCAGTACTTC.

The chain links TRBV4-3 to TRBJ2-3; TRBD1 matches at 7 bases. The CDR3 is 17 residues long. Trimming cost V 4 bases and J 3 bases; bases outside gene matches: 13. Germline V CDR1 and CDR2: LGHNA, YSLEER. CDR3 nucleotides: TGCGCCAGCAGCCCCTTAGGGGGTAGGGGGCGAACAGATACGCAGTATTTT. It translates to CASSPLGGRGRTDTQYF.

The chain employs TRBV15 and TRBJ2-7; D possibly corresponds to TRBD1 (5 bases). The CDR3 is made up of 17 amino acids. From germline, CDR1 is LNHNV and CDR2 YYDKDF (reference sequence). Trimming cost V 0 bases and J 3 bases, with 18 bases left between them. The CDR3 loop is CATSRDSRQFLFYEQYF. In DNA, the CDR3 is TGTGCCACCAGCAGAGATAGTCGACAGTTTCTCTTCTACGAGCAGTACTTC. The whole variable domain, filled in from reference TRBV15 and TRBJ2-7, reads DAMVIQNPRYQVTQFGKPVTLSCSQTLNHNVMYWYQQKSSQAPKLLFHYYDKDFNNEADTPDNFQSRRPNTSFCFLDIRSPGLGDTAMYLCATSRDSRQFLFYEQYFGPGTRLTVT.

This clonotype was picked up a small number of times. As DNA, the CDR3 is TGTGCCAGCAGTGTGAGAGTGAACACCGGGGAGCTGTTTTTT. This codes for CASSVRVNTGELFF. The chain carries TRBV6-4 and TRBJ2-2; D is ambiguous. The length of the CDR3 is 14 residues. Germline V gives CDR1 MRHNA, CDR2 SNTAGT. With 4 bases removed from V and 1 base from J, the gap between germline ends came to 7 bases.

This clonotype was detected only a few times. The V gene is TRBV7-2, the J gene TRBJ2-3; 10 bases agree with TRBD2. Germline-derived CDR1 and CDR2 are SGHTA and FQGNSA. The V segment lost 2 bases and the J segment 1 base; nucleotides outside the gene matches: 3. The CDR3 covers 16 residues. The CDR3 loop is CASSLFLAGGTDTQYF. CDR3 sequence (DNA): TGTGCCAGCAGCTTATTCCTAGCGGGGGGCACAGATACGCAGTATTTT. Complete variable domain (other parts from reference TRBV7-2 and TRBJ2-3): GAGVSQSPSNKVTEKGKDVELRCDPISGHTALYWYRQSLGQGLEFLIYFQGNSAPDKSGLPSDRFSAERTGGSVSTLTIQRTQQEDSAVYLCASSLFLAGGTDTQYFGPGTRLTVL.

The sample holds a few counts of this clonotype. V is TRBV7-3 and J is TRBJ1-2, with no clear D. The CDR3 runs to 14 residues. Germline CDR1 reads SGHTA; CDR2 reads FQGTGA. The V end was cut by 3 bases, the J end by 7 bases, with 15 bases between. CDR3 nucleotide sequence: TGTGCCAGCAGCTTGACGAATTCCCATGGTGGCTACACCTTC. It codes for CASSLTNSHGGYTF.

The chain combines TRBV13 with TRBJ2-1, with 8 bases lining up with TRBD2. Germline lookup yields CDR1 PRHDT and CDR2 FYEKMQ (reference sequence). CDR3 length: 15 residues. J was trimmed by 2 bases and V by 5 bases; bases with no gene match: 5. CDR3 residues: CASSPREGPYNEQFF. CDR3 nucleotides: TGTGCCAGCAGCCCCCGGGAGGGCCCCTACAATGAGCAGTTCTTC. Variable domain in full (rest from reference TRBV13 and TRBJ2-1): AAGVIQSPRHLIKEKRETATLKCYPIPRHDTVYWYQQGPGQDPQFLISFYEKMQSDKGSIPDRFSAQQFSDYHSELNMSSLELGDSALYFCASSPREGPYNEQFFGPGTRLTVL.

This chain joins TRBV4-1 and TRBJ2-1; D not resolved. Germline CDR1 and CDR2: MGHRA and YSYEKL. This CDR3 has 15 residues. V was shortened by 0 bases and J by 0 bases, with 6 bases between the two germline ends. The CDR3, as DNA: TGCGCCAGCAGCCAAGACCGGGTCTCCTACAATGAGCAGTTCTTC. It translates to CASSQDRVSYNEQFF.

This clonotype was detected once. As DNA, the CDR3 is TGCGCCAGCAGCCAAGAAGCTAGCGGGATTGTCTCAGATACGCAGTATTTT. It yields the protein CASSQEASGIVSDTQYF. V is TRBV4-3 and J is TRBJ2-3; TRBD2 matches 9 bases. The trim removed 0 bases at V and 4 bases at J, leaving 8 bases unmatched. The CDR3 sequence is 17 residues long. CDR1 LGHNA and CDR2 YSLEER come from the germline V gene.

This clonotype occurred once. This is likely a read error, given that the CDR3 carries no conserved phenylalanine or tryptophan at its end. The chain combines TRBV25-1 with TRBJ2-7, with TRBD1 identical over 8 bases. The CDR3 has 15 residues. Germline loops: CDR1 MGHDK, CDR2 SYGVNS. With V trimmed by 3 bases and J by 6 bases, 10 bases remained unmatched. The CDR3 is CASSDLRGQGPEQYS. The DNA for the CDR3 is TGTGCCAGCAGTGACCTTCGAGGACAGGGTCCCGAGCAGTACTCC.

This clonotype was detected a few times. V usage is TRBV20-1 and J usage is TRBJ2-7; no clear D gene. CDR1 and CDR2 from the germline V gene are DFQATT and SNEGSKA (reference sequence). The CDR3 is 11 residues long. The ends were cut back, 6 bases at V and 7 bases at J, with 13 bases in the middle. For the CDR3, the DNA is TGCAGTGCATACCTTTGGGGTGAGCAGTACTTC. It is translated as CSAYLWGEQYF.

The chain links TRBV2 to TRBJ2-6, with D possibly matching TRBD1 (5 bases). V was clipped by 2 bases and J by 1 base, with 18 bases between them. The CDR3 sequence is 19 residues long. Germline V gives CDR1 SNHLY, CDR2 FYNNEI. The CDR3, as DNA: TGTGCCAGCAGTGAAAACCCAGGGCAGGTGAAATCTGGGGCCAACGTCCTGACTTTC. It codes for CASSENPGQVKSGANVLTF.

The V call is TRBV11-2, the J call TRBJ2-2; a weak D match, TRBD2 (7 bases). The CDR3 consists of 16 residues. CDR1 SGHAT and CDR2 FQNNGV come from the germline V gene. V was shortened by 0 bases and J by 4 bases, with 12 bases between the two germline ends. The CDR3 sequence is CASSLDRGAITGELFF. The CDR3 DNA reads as TGTGCCAGCAGCTTAGATCGGGGGGCTATCACCGGGGAGCTGTTTTTT.

This clonotype has a handful of counts. The chain couples TRBV5-5 to TRBJ1-2; D might be TRBD1 (5 bases). This CDR3 region has 13 residues. The germline V gene encodes CDR1 SGHKS and CDR2 YYEKEE (reference sequence). The V end was cut by 4 bases, the J end by 8 bases, with 15 bases between. In DNA form, the CDR3 reads TGTGCCAGCAGCCAAACAGGCGTCGGCGGCTACACCTTC. Translated, it gives CASSQTGVGGYTF.

This chain connects TRBV12-3 or TRBV12-4 to TRBJ2-1; 9 nucleotides align to TRBD2. The CDR3 contains 16 residues. Germline trimming cut 2 bases from V and 3 bases from J; bases unmatched to any gene: 5. DNA of the CDR3: TGTGCCAGCAGTTTACGGAGCGGGAGGTTCTACAATGAGCAGTTCTTC. It specifies CASSLRSGRFYNEQFF.

About this clonotype: A read error may account for a junction end that differs from germline. For the CDR3, the DNA is TGTGCCATCGGTGAGACAACCGGGTCTATCTACGAGCAGTACTTC. Encoded protein: CAIGETTGSIYEQYF. This chain joins TRBV10-3 and TRBJ2-7; D uncertain. Looked up from germline, CDR1 is ENHRY and CDR2 is SYGVKD. This CDR3 spans 15 amino acids.

This chain links TRBV12-3 or TRBV12-4 with TRBJ1-1, with D possibly matching TRBD1 (6 bases). The CDR3 has 13 amino acids. With 10 bases removed from V and 5 bases from J, the gap between germline ends came to 17 bases. The CDR3 DNA sequence: TGTGCCAAAAGGCCAGGGGTAAGGACTGAAGCTTTCTTT. Protein: CAKRPGVRTEAFF.

This clonotype was observed many times. V and J are TRBV28 and TRBJ1-1; possibly TRBD1 for D (5 bases). Trimming removed 4 bases at V and 0 bases at J, with 24 bases between. CDR1 MDHEN and CDR2 SYDVKM come from the germline V gene. The CDR3 is 19 residues long. CDR3 nucleotides: TGTGCCAGCAGTTCCCCCCGGGACCCAAAATCTTTCATGAACACTGAAGCTTTCTTT. Translation gives CASSSPRDPKSFMNTEAFF.

The V gene is TRBV11-2, the J gene TRBJ2-1; D is perhaps TRBD2 (7 bases). The CDR3 has 14 amino acids. CDR1 is SGHAT, CDR2 FQNNGV, per germline. V lost 2 bases and J lost 9, with 14 bases in between. CDR3: CASSLIPGGLEQFF. For the CDR3, the DNA is TGTGCCAGCAGCTTAATCCCGGGGGGCCTTGAGCAGTTCTTC.

The rearrangement joins TRBV2 to TRBJ2-7, with a weak D call TRBD2 (7 bases). With 7 bases removed from V and 1 base from J, the gap between germline ends came to 23 bases. Looked up from germline, CDR1 is SNHLY and CDR2 is FYNNEI. The CDR3 has 17 amino acids. CDR3 DNA sequence: TGTGCCAGCAAGTTGGGAGGGACCGGGACATTGTCCTACGAGCAGTACTTC. Translating it yields CASKLGGTGTLSYEQYF.

Sample share makes this clonotype medium-sized. The chain uses TRBV5-1 and TRBJ1-1; D uncertain. With 4 bases removed from V and 4 bases from J, the gap between germline ends came to 8 bases. There are 12 residues in the CDR3. The germline V gene encodes CDR1 SGHRS and CDR2 YFSETQ. The CDR3 here is CASSEGVTEAFF. CDR3 bases: TGCGCCAGCAGCGAGGGAGTCACTGAAGCTTTCTTT.

The chain joins TRBV7-9 to TRBJ2-5; 7 nucleotides line up with TRBD2. Germline trimming cut 8 bases from V and 5 bases from J; bases unmatched to any gene: 11. The germline CDR1 and CDR2 sequences are SEHNR and FQNEAQ (reference sequence). This CDR3 is 14 amino acids long. The CDR3 region has the DNA TGTGCCAGCGACAAGATGGCGGGAGTGGAGACCCAGTACTTC. Protein product: CASDKMAGVETQYF.

Here the CDR3 reads CASSPLRDTQYF. CDR3 nucleotides: TGTGCCAGCAGTCCCCTTAGGGATACGCAGTATTTT. This chain joins TRBV6-6 and TRBJ2-3; no clear D. Trimming removed 5 bases at V and 6 bases at J, with 9 bases between. CDR1 and CDR2 (germline): MNHNY, SVGAGI (reference sequence). The length of the CDR3 is 12 residues.

In its sample, this clonotype was seen a few times. J is TRBJ1-2 and V is TRBV12-3 or TRBV12-4, with D maybe TRBD1 (6 bases). The length of the CDR3 is 12 residues. Trimming took 1 base from V and 14 from J, leaving 14 bases between them. The CDR3 bases are TGTGCCAGCAGTTTAGGGGGCCAGGGGCAAACCTTC. Residues: CASSLGGQGQTF.

The sample holds a few counts of this clonotype. V and J are TRBV4-1 and TRBJ1-2; unclear D gene. Trimming took 0 bases from V and 4 from J, leaving 12 bases between them. In germline, CDR1 is MGHRA, CDR2 YSYEKL. CDR3 length: 15 amino acids. The CDR3 DNA follows: TGCGCCAGCAGCCAAGAGCCTGGCCCTTTCTATGGCTACACCTTC. Protein: CASSQEPGPFYGYTF.

The chain carries TRBV12-3 or TRBV12-4 and TRBJ2-3, with unresolved D. This CDR3 has 11 amino acids. Trimming took 1 base from V and 7 from J, leaving 3 bases between them. In DNA, the CDR3 is TGTGCCAGCAGTTTAGGGAATACGCAGTATTTT. Protein: CASSLGNTQYF.

This clonotype was detected only a few times. CDR3 sequence reads: CASSPVPGLGETQYF. The CDR3, as DNA: TGTGCCAGCAGCCCTGTACCGGGACTTGGAGAGACCCAGTACTTC. V gene TRBV7-9 combines with J gene TRBJ2-5; D possibly corresponds to TRBD2 (6 bases). The CDR3 runs to 15 residues. CDR1 is SEHNR and CDR2 is FQNEAQ in the germline V gene (reference sequence). Trimming cost V 5 bases and J 4 bases, with 17 bases left between them.